The 9 T cell receptor beta chains in this list originate from one sample, sequenced in a study of blood T cell repertoires in COVID-19. Data came from immunoSEQ multiplex PCR; TCRdb stores just in-frame clones and leaves some out. Altogether 95,000 to 120,000 clones are present, about 85% being singletons, with the ten largest covering 1.5% to 1.7%. What was sequenced was peripheral blood. These receptors were obtained from a man aged 45 to 65 with acute or convalescent COVID-19.

The chain couples TRBV5-4 to TRBJ1-1; D gene ambiguous. Trimming shortened V by 5 bases and J by 8 bases, and 13 bases separated the two germline ends. This CDR3 is built from 12 residues. The germline V gene has CDR1 SGHNT and CDR2 YYREEE (reference sequence). The CDR3 region has the DNA TGTGCCAGCAGTTTCGACCAGGTAGAAGCTTTCTTT. Encoded protein: CASSFDQVEAFF.

This chain joins TRBV5-1 and TRBJ2-3, with 7 bases matching TRBD2. Losses at the gene ends were 4 bases for V and 2 bases for J; bases not matched to a gene: 4. The CDR3 sequence is 14 residues long. Germline CDR1 is SGHRS and CDR2 is YFSETQ. The CDR3 bases are TGCGCCAGCAGCGGGGGGGACCCCACAGATACGCAGTATTTT. It translates to CASSGGDPTDTQYF.

Turning to this clone: A junction end diverges from the germline sequence, so it may reflect a read error. The V gene is TRBV6-6, the J gene TRBJ2-1; TRBD2 matches at 16 bases. Germline V lookup: CDR1 MNHNY, CDR2 SVGAGI (reference sequence). This CDR3 spans 22 amino acids. The DNA for the CDR3 is TGTGCCAGCAGCTACTCGATTCTTCCGGGACTAGCGGGGGGGTACTCCTACAATGAGCAGTTCTTC. Its protein product is CASSYSILPGLAGGYSYNEQFF.

This clone was found once. This chain connects TRBV15 to TRBJ2-5; weak D call: TRBD2 (6 bases). The CDR3 runs 15 residues. The V gene's germline CDR1 is LNHNV and CDR2 YYDKDF (reference sequence). V lost 0 bases, J lost 5 bases, and 13 bases lay in between. CDR3: CATSRDGGAGETQYF. CDR3 DNA: TGTGCCACCAGCAGAGATGGCGGGGCGGGGGAGACCCAGTACTTC.

The chain carries TRBV9 and TRBJ2-1, with 8 bases lining up with TRBD2. Unmatched junction bases numbered 8, after V lost 0 bases and J lost 0 bases. The CDR3 is made up of 18 amino acids. Looked up from germline, CDR1 is SGDLS and CDR2 is YYNGEE. The CDR3, as DNA: TGTGCCAGCAGCGTAGCAGCGGGGGAGACCTTCTCCTACAATGAGCAGTTCTTC. It translates to CASSVAAGETFSYNEQFF.

The chain is built from TRBV12-1 and TRBJ2-3; the D segment call TRBD2 is taken from the table without a DNA check. TRBV12-1 is termed a pseudogene. This CDR3 spans 15 amino acids. CDR3 sequence: CASSFGRGDTDTQYF. As DNA, the CDR3 is TGTGCCAGCAGCTTTGGACGCGGCGACACAGATACGCAGTATTTT.

The chain links TRBV4-2 to TRBJ2-1; 12 bases agree with TRBD2. V gave up 6 bases and J gave up 2 bases; unmatched junction bases: 5. Germline V gives CDR1 LGHNA, CDR2 YNFKEQ. This CDR3 comprises 16 residues. CDR3: CASSSTSGGAYNEQFF. In nucleotides, the CDR3 is TGTGCCAGCAGTTCGACTAGCGGGGGAGCCTACAATGAGCAGTTCTTC.

J is TRBJ1-1 and V is TRBV7-2; TRBD1 is a possible D gene (6 bases). Trimming cost V 5 bases and J 3 bases, with 16 bases left between them. The V gene's germline CDR1 is SGHTA and CDR2 FQGNSA. The CDR3 runs 15 residues. Written as DNA, the CDR3 is TGTGCCAGCAGCGGCCGGGACAACATCTACACTGAAGCTTTCTTT. Amino acid sequence: CASSGRDNIYTEAFF.

The chain uses TRBV19 and TRBJ1-1; D unclear. With 3 bases removed from V and 11 bases from J, the gap between germline ends came to 16 bases. The CDR3 has 13 residues. Germline V lookup: CDR1 LNHDA, CDR2 SQIVND (reference sequence). CDR3 coding DNA: TGTGCCAGTAGTATGGGAGGAGGGAGTCGGGCTTTCTTT. This encodes CASSMGGGSRAFF.